These T cell receptor beta chains were read from a single sample in a study of T-cell memory formation after mild COVID-19. Using its own MiXCR run on the 5' RACE reads, TCRdb lists one record per CDR3 protein. The repertoire holds 250,000 to 350,000 distinct CDR3 sequences, with roughly a fifth as singletons. The sample comprised PBMCs or a T cell subset sorted from them (not recorded which). These receptors were taken from a young man who had mild COVID-19 (a few samples of this study predate the infection). Cell type and time point are not known. Each CDR3 is given with its conserved first and last residue. The D gene is left open where the match is weak. The size entry is marked missing in some rows and otherwise reads once, few, many or a size class.

CDR3 DNA,CDR3 protein,V gene,J gene,D gene,clone size
TGTGCCAGCAGCCCAGGACACCTTTATGGCTACACCTTC,CASSPGHLYGYTF,TRBV6-5,TRBJ1-2,.,.
TGTGCCAGCAGTTTGTGGTGGGGCTCAGGTGGAAACACCATATATTTT,CASSLWWGSGGNTIYF,TRBV28,TRBJ1-3,.,.
TGCAGTGTTCCGCAGGTCTATGGCTACACCTTC,CSVPQVYGYTF,TRBV20-1,TRBJ1-2,.,few
TGTGCCAGTAGTATAGCTGGGGGCGGCGCAGATACGCAGTATTTT,CASSIAGGGADTQYF,TRBV19,TRBJ2-3,.,.
TGTGCCAGCAGCGTACCCGGGGGCTACGAGCAGTACTTC,CASSVPGGYEQYF,TRBV7-2,TRBJ2-7,.,few
TGTGCCAGCAGCTTCCAGGGGTCAGAGACCCAGTACTTC,CASSFQGSETQYF,TRBV7-3,TRBJ2-5,.,.
TGTGCCAGCAACCCCGGCGGGACTTCCAACACCGGGGAGCTGTTTTTT,CASNPGGTSNTGELFF,TRBV6-2/TRBV6-3,TRBJ2-2,.,few
TGTGCCAGCAGCGTCCTTCCGGGACAGGGCTCTGGAAACACCATATATTTT,CASSVLPGQGSGNTIYF,TRBV9,TRBJ1-3,TRBD1,.
TGTGCCAGCGGGGGACCTAATCAGCCCCAGCATTTT,CASGGPNQPQHF,TRBV28,TRBJ1-5,.,few
TGCGCCAGCAGCTTGCTATCGGGACCACCTAAGGGCTATGGCTACACCTTC,CASSLLSGPPKGYGYTF,TRBV5-1,TRBJ1-2,.,.
TGCAGCGCCGGACACCTGATGAACACTGAAGCTTTCTTT,CSAGHLMNTEAFF,TRBV29-1,TRBJ1-1,.,.
TGTGCCAGCAGATACGAGGGCAGGAACACAGATACGCAGTATTTT,CASRYEGRNTDTQYF,TRBV12-3/TRBV12-4,TRBJ2-3,.,few
TGTGCCAGCAGCTTAGTCCGGATAGCAGGGACTGAAGCTTTCTTT,CASSLVRIAGTEAFF,TRBV7-2,TRBJ1-1,.,.
TGTGCCAGCAGCTTAGCGGCGGGACAGGGCTCCTATGGCTACACCTTC,CASSLAAGQGSYGYTF,TRBV7-2,TRBJ1-2,TRBD1,few
TGTGCCTGGCTCCCCAGGGCAGTGGGCGCAGATACGCAGTATTTT,CAWLPRAVGADTQYF,TRBV30,TRBJ2-3,.,.
TGTGCCACCAGTGATTCGACAGTCCAAGAGACCCAGTACTTC,CATSDSTVQETQYF,TRBV24-1,TRBJ2-5,.,.
TGTGCCAGCAGCATGGACCTTAGCAATCAGCCCCAGCATTTT,CASSMDLSNQPQHF,TRBV5-5,TRBJ1-5,.,.
TGCGCCAGCAGCCAAGTTTGGGTGACAATGAACACTGAAGCTTTCTTT,CASSQVWVTMNTEAFF,TRBV4-1,TRBJ1-1,.,.
TGTGCCTGGAGAGAAATGGGATTCTACAATGAGCAGTTCTTC,CAWREMGFYNEQFF,TRBV30,TRBJ2-1,.,.
TGTGCCATCAGTCCATCTCCGGGGTCCACCGGGGAGCTGTTTTTT,CAISPSPGSTGELFF,TRBV10-3,TRBJ2-2,.,.
TGTGCCAGCAGCTCGCCACAGGGATCTCAGCCCCAGCATTTT,CASSSPQGSQPQHF,TRBV28,TRBJ1-5,.,few
TGTGCCAGCAGCCTCCCCGCCACGGGTACCACAGATACGCAGTATTTT,CASSLPATGTTDTQYF,TRBV7-3,TRBJ2-3,.,many
TGCAGTGCTGCCCGCTCATGGGGAAGAACTGAAGCTTTCTTT,CSAARSWGRTEAFF,TRBV20-1,TRBJ1-1,.,.
TGTGCCAGCAGTTACGGTTCAGGGAACGAGCAGTACTTC,CASSYGSGNEQYF,TRBV6-5,TRBJ2-7,.,few
TGTGCCAGCAGTTTCGGTCTACCCTACGAGCAGTACTTC,CASSFGLPYEQYF,TRBV12-3/TRBV12-4,TRBJ2-7,.,.
TGTGCCAGCAGGCCCAGGGAACTCTACAATGAGCAGTTCTTC,CASRPRELYNEQFF,TRBV6-2/TRBV6-3,TRBJ2-1,.,.
TGTGCCAGCAGTTACTTTCACAGGGGGGGCACAGATACGCAGTATTTT,CASSYFHRGGTDTQYF,TRBV6-6,TRBJ2-3,TRBD1,many
TGCGCCAGCAGCTTGGGCCTATTTAATGAAAAACTGTTTTTT,CASSLGLFNEKLFF,TRBV5-1,TRBJ1-4,.,few
TGTGCCAGCAGCGTAGAAGGCAGGGGGCTGCCCCAAGAGACCCAGTACTTC,CASSVEGRGLPQETQYF,TRBV9,TRBJ2-5,TRBD1,few
TGTGCCAGCAGTGGGGTTGACAGACCAGATACGCAGTATTTT,CASSGVDRPDTQYF,TRBV6-6,TRBJ2-3,.,few
TGTGCCAGCAGCGTAGGTAGCGGGGGTCCCCAAGAGACCCAGTACTTC,CASSVGSGGPQETQYF,TRBV9,TRBJ2-5,TRBD2,.
TGCAGTGCTCTTCCAGGGGGAACCCTCTACAATGAGCAGTTCTTC,CSALPGGTLYNEQFF,TRBV20-1,TRBJ2-1,TRBD1,few
TGTGCCAGCAGCTTAATCGGCGACTCCCCGGGAGATACGCAGTATTTT,CASSLIGDSPGDTQYF,TRBV7-6,TRBJ2-3,.,.
TGTGCCAGCAGCCCCCCGGCGGGGTCATCCTACAATGAGCAGTTCTTC,CASSPPAGSSYNEQFF,TRBV7-9,TRBJ2-1,.,few
TGCGCCAGCAGCGTGACTCCCGGGACAGAAGAGACCCAGTACTTC,CASSVTPGTEETQYF,TRBV5-1,TRBJ2-5,TRBD1,.
TGTGCCAGCAGCTTGGAACCGGGGTGGAGAGCTTTCTTT,CASSLEPGWRAFF,TRBV5-6,TRBJ1-1,.,.
TGCAGTGCTAGAGATCGGGTCGGATTCGCCACAGATACGCAGTATTTT,CSARDRVGFATDTQYF,TRBV20-1,TRBJ2-3,.,.
TGTGCCAGCAGCTTCCGACAGGGGAGAGATACGCAGTATTTT,CASSFRQGRDTQYF,TRBV7-2,TRBJ2-3,TRBD1,.
TGTGCCAGCAGCTTAAGGGGACAGGGCTATGGCTACACCTTC,CASSLRGQGYGYTF,TRBV7-2,TRBJ1-2,TRBD1,few
TGTGCCAGCAGCGTCCAGGGGCGGGGGAAGTTCTTC,CASSVQGRGKFF,TRBV9,TRBJ2-1,.,few
TGTGCCATCGCTCAGGGGAGCGAAGAGCAGTACTTC,CAIAQGSEEQYF,TRBV10-3,TRBJ2-7,.,.
TGCAGCGTTGGATGGGCAGAAGAGACCCAGTACTTC,CSVGWAEETQYF,TRBV29-1,TRBJ2-5,.,.
TGTGCCAGCAGCCAAGAGGACGGCACAGATACGCAGTATTTT,CASSQEDGTDTQYF,TRBV14,TRBJ2-3,.,.
TGTGCCACCAGTGATAATAGCGGGGGCCGCTGGGGTGAGCAGTTCTTC,CATSDNSGGRWGEQFF,TRBV24-1,TRBJ2-1,TRBD2,many
TGTGCCAGCAGCCTTATCCCAGGGGACTACGAGCAGTACTTC,CASSLIPGDYEQYF,TRBV11-1,TRBJ2-7,.,.
TGTGCCAGCAGTGTGGGGACTAGCGGGGGAAAGAAAGAGACCCAGTACTTC,CASSVGTSGGKKETQYF,TRBV6-5,TRBJ2-5,TRBD2,.
TGCGCCAGCAGCCAAGACACAGGGAATGGAAACACCATATATTTT,CASSQDTGNGNTIYF,TRBV4-3,TRBJ1-3,.,.
TGTGCCAGCAATCCAGCGGGGTACAATGAGCAGTTCTTC,CASNPAGYNEQFF,TRBV27,TRBJ2-1,TRBD2,few
TGTGCCAGCAGCAGAGCGTCCTACAATGAGCAGTTCTTC,CASSRASYNEQFF,TRBV2,TRBJ2-1,.,.
TGCGCCAGCAGCGTAACCGGGACAGGAGGCACTGAAGCTTTCTTT,CASSVTGTGGTEAFF,TRBV5-1,TRBJ1-1,TRBD1,.
TGTGCCACCAGTGCGAAACCGGGACAGGGTGGAGATACGCAGTATTTT,CATSAKPGQGGDTQYF,TRBV24-1,TRBJ2-3,TRBD1,.
TGTGCCAGCAGCTTGGGGCCCGCGAACACCGGGGAGCTGTTTTTT,CASSLGPANTGELFF,TRBV11-2,TRBJ2-2,.,.